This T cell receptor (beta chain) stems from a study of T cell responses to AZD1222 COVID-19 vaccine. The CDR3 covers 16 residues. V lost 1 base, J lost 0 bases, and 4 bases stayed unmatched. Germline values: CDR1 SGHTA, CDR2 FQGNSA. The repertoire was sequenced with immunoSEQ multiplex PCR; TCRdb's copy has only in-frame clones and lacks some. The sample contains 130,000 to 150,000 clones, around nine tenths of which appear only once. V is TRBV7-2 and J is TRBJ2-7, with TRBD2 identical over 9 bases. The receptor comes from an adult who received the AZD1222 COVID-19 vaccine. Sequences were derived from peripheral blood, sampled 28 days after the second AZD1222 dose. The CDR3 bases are TGTGCCAGCAGCTTAGGGAGCGGGAGGACCTCCTACGAGCAGTACTTC. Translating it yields CASSLGSGRTSYEQYF.